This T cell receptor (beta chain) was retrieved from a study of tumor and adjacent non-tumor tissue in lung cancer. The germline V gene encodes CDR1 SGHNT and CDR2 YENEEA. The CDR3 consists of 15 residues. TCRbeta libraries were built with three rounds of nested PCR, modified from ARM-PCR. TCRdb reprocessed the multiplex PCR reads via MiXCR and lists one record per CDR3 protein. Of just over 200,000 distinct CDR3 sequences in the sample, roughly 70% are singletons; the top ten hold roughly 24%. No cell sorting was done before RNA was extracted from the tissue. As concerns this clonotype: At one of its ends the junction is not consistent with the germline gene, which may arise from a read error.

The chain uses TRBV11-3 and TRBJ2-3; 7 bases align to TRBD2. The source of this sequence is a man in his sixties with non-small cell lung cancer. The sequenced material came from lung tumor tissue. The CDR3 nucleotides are TGCGCCAGAAGCTTGGGGAGGGTGGGCACAGATACGCAGTATTTT. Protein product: CARSLGRVGTDTQYF.